This TCR beta chain was documented in a study of T-cell reconstitution after alpha-beta-depleted transplantation in children listed by TCRdb under 2016. Turning to the overall study: Using TCR repertoire profiling, the study quantitatively followed how T-cell immune reconstitution unfolded in children after TCRalphabeta/CD19-depleted allogeneic hematopoietic cell transplantation.

The sample's treatment or condition label, in plain terms: allogeneic hematopoietic cell transplantation with graft depleted of TCRalphabeta T cells and CD19 B cells. TCRalphabeta/CD19-depleted allogeneic hematopoietic cell grafts were given to the transplant recipients, all of whom were children. Libraries were built with PCR. Instrument on record: Illumina HiSeq 2500. TCR library preparation used molecular barcoding, with unique molecular identifiers applied to normalize quantification of the TCRbeta repertoire. TCRdb reran the public reads through fastp at Q25 and MiXCR, keeping productive beta chains. Entries that share a CDR3 protein sequence are merged under the most common genes and DNA. The sample table records around 100,000 distinct CDR3 sequences; approximately 8% of these occur just once. Roughly 15% of the sample rests with the top ten. Including the terminal cysteine and phenylalanine, the CDR3 comprises 17 residues. Of the read, only the CDR3 DNA is kept; its 51 bases are in frame from base 1. Reading the germline V gene (reference sequence) gives CDR1 SGHNT and CDR2 YYREEE.

On the study overall, not on this receptor specifically: The apparently early recovery of alphabetaT-cell counts about two months after transplant reportedly depended on only several hundred rapidly expanded clones that came from non-depleted graft cells. Over subsequent months, a decline in hyperexpanded clone frequencies was noted, and after one year, T-cell counts and TCRbeta diversity were mostly ascribed to newly produced T cells. In some patients, the high TCRbeta diversity seen at day 60 was put down to recipient T cells and intrathymic progenitors that had survived conditioning.

This clonotype came up a few times. The clone's antigen remains unknown. Mismatch with germline at one junction end may stem from a read error. The sequence came from a boy aged 2 to 9 with acute lymphoblastic leukemia, due to receive a stem cell transplant. This sequence uses TRBV5-4 and TRBJ2-5; 10 bases in between match TRBD1. This sample comprised PBMCs, obtained before TCRalphabeta/CD19-depleted stem cell transplant. The CDR3 reads as follows: CASSSQSRGTGEALVRF. The DNA sequence follows: TGTGCCAGCAGCTCCCAAAGCCGGGGGACAGGGGAGGCCCTAGTGCGGTTC.